One T cell receptor (beta chain) is described in this entry. Antigen: not known. RNA transcripts provided the source from which TCR beta CDR3 regions were amplified. Initially, a first-round RT-PCR of the TCR CDR3 employed the HTBI primer set. TCRdb fed the multiplex PCR reads into MiXCR, producing one record per CDR3 protein. The top ten clones hold roughly 4.5% of a sample with fewer than 650,000 distinct CDR3 sequences, over 12% of them seen once. These data belong to a study of T cells in Graves' hyperthyroidism and ophthalmopathy. Whole-study findings and limits: Also found in blood were most expanded thyroid clonotypes above 0.001.

Specimen: blood. The clonotype was recovered from a woman aged 40 to 50 with Graves' ophthalmopathy.

CDR3 nucleotides: TGTGCCAGCAGCCAACGACAGGGGTTGGACATTCAGTACTTC. Encoded protein: CASSQRQGLDIQYF. The gene calls are TRBV7-6 and TRBJ2-4; 8 bases map to TRBD1. Germline CDR1 is SGHVS and CDR2 is FNYEAQ. Unmatched junction bases numbered 8, after V lost 5 bases and J lost 8 bases. The CDR3 covers 14 residues.